These T cell receptor beta chains were read from a single sample in a study of OX40 agonist ivuxolimab in advanced cancers. Method: immunoSEQ multiplex PCR; TCRdb's copy keeps in-frame clones and lacks some. The data hold approximately 69,000 clones, with about 79% observed a single time. Material: CD4+ or CD8+ T cells sorted from blood, obtained in a trial of the OX40 agonist ivuxolimab. These receptors came from an adult with an advanced solid tumor such as melanoma, head and neck, liver or kidney cancer. The CDR3 runs from the conserved cysteine through the conserved F or W. Each record gives: CDR3 length, D gene, clone size, V gene, J gene, CDR3 protein, CDR3 DNA. A D gene is named only where the DNA matches it firmly. Not every row has a clone size; where given, it reads once, few, many or a size class.

len: 14; d_gene: -; abundance: -; v_gene: TRBV9; j_gene: TRBJ2-1; CDR3aa: CASSVEMGNNEQFF; CDR3nt: TGTGCCAGCAGCGTAGAGATGGGCAACAATGAGCAGTTCTTC
len: 14; d_gene: -; abundance: -; v_gene: TRBV7-2; j_gene: TRBJ2-4; CDR3aa: CASSLGLAKNIQYF; CDR3nt: TGTGCCAGCAGCTTAGGTCTAGCCAAAAACATTCAGTACTTC
len: 16; d_gene: -; abundance: -; v_gene: TRBV7-3; j_gene: TRBJ2-5; CDR3aa: CASSSSLRRGQETQYF; CDR3nt: TGTGCCAGCAGCTCCAGCCTTCGACGAGGCCAAGAGACCCAGTACTTC
len: 15; d_gene: -; abundance: -; v_gene: TRBV5-1; j_gene: TRBJ1-2; CDR3aa: CASSLGTGKDYGYTF; CDR3nt: TGCGCCAGCAGCTTGGGTACAGGGAAGGACTATGGCTACACCTTC
len: 14; d_gene: -; abundance: -; v_gene: TRBV6-5; j_gene: TRBJ1-1; CDR3aa: CASSTRTQNTEAFF; CDR3nt: TGTGCCAGCAGTACCCGGACCCAGAACACTGAAGCTTTCTTT
len: 13; d_gene: -; abundance: few; v_gene: TRBV19; j_gene: TRBJ1-5; CDR3aa: CASSLEGLEPQHF; CDR3nt: TGTGCCAGTAGTTTGGAGGGGCTTGAGCCCCAGCATTTT
len: 13; d_gene: TRBD2; abundance: -; v_gene: TRBV10-3; j_gene: TRBJ2-1; CDR3aa: CAIRRLADNEQFF; CDR3nt: TGTGCCATCCGTCGACTAGCGGACAATGAGCAGTTCTTC
len: 16; d_gene: TRBD2; abundance: -; v_gene: TRBV5-4; j_gene: TRBJ2-5; CDR3aa: CASSLGAGGGSLNQYF; CDR3nt: TGTGCCAGCAGCTTGGGAGCGGGGGGCGGGAGTTTAAACCAGTACTTC
len: 14; d_gene: TRBD1; abundance: -; v_gene: TRBV6-5; j_gene: TRBJ2-1; CDR3aa: CASGPRTGWNEQFF; CDR3nt: TGTGCCAGCGGTCCGAGGACAGGGTGGAATGAGCAGTTCTTC
len: 15; d_gene: -; abundance: -; v_gene: TRBV11-2; j_gene: TRBJ2-1; CDR3aa: CASSLVQALGYEQFF; CDR3nt: TGTGCCAGCAGCTTAGTCCAAGCTTTGGGTTATGAGCAGTTCTTC